Included here is one T cell receptor beta chain sequence, with context. This sample was included in a study of control samples from healthy donors and cancer patients. Profiling relied on immunoSEQ multiplex PCR, and the TCRdb table lists in-frame clones only, not all of them. The sample holds more than 150,000 clones, about 94% seen once. The CDR3 consists of 15 residues. The J segment lost 4 bases and the V segment lost 7 bases, leaving 9 bases of the junction unmatched. Germline CDR1 is LNHDA and CDR2 is SQIVND (reference sequence). The sequenced sample consisted of blood. The receptor was derived from a man aged 45-65 years in good health. The rearrangement uses TRBV19 and TRBJ1-4, with TRBD1 matching 7 bases. CDR3 loop: CASTLGTAFNEKLFF. Written as DNA, the CDR3 is TGTGCCAGTACCCTTGGGACAGCCTTTAATGAAAAACTGTTTTTT.